This TCR beta chain was observed in a study of cytomegalovirus exposure and HLA in healthy donors. Trimming at V came to 5 bases and at J to 2 bases, leaving 7 bases not matched to a gene. The CDR3 sequence is 15 residues long. Germline V gene sequence: CDR1 MDHEN, CDR2 SYDVKM. Whole-study findings and limits: Only CMV serostatus was available as immune exposure information.

Note on this clone: Its cognate antigen is unknown.

Primers for the PCR totalled 60 Vbeta and 13 Jbeta. Sequencing was performed with immunoSEQ multiplex PCR; in TCRdb, only in-frame clones are kept and a portion is missing. Of approximately 240,000 clones in the sample, 70% to 85% were seen once. Sequenced material: PBMCs. This clonotype originated in an older woman in good health and CMV-seropositive. This chain links TRBV28 with TRBJ2-7, with 9 bases matching TRBD1. CDR3 sequence reads: CASSLRGQGPYEQYF. DNA of the CDR3: TGTGCCAGCAGTCTCCGGGGACAGGGTCCCTACGAGCAGTACTTC.